This T cell receptor beta chain derives from a study of T cell repertoires in cytomegalovirus infection. About the study: CMV epitopes that were recently identified and HLA-C-restricted were used alongside well-studied HLA-B-restricted ones. Matching HLA type and CMV infection were both indicated by public TCR beta signatures.

Between the trimmed V and J ends, which lost 3 bases and 5 bases, there was a span of 16 bases. CDR1 MNHEY and CDR2 SMNVEV come from the germline V gene (reference sequence). This CDR3 is built from 15 residues. TCRdb fed the reads into MiXCR, producing one record per CDR3 protein. This sample yields about 920,000 distinct CDR3 sequences, of which roughly 31% are seen a single time; around 15% belongs to the top ten. General study results and limits: It was HLA-C-restricted CMV-specific TCR beta clonotypes that dominated the response ex vivo. The study identified carriers of CMV plus the relevant HLA from cumulative public TCR beta family frequency.

This clonotype was counted only a few times. What it recognizes is unknown. V gene TRBV27 combines with J gene TRBJ1-1, with TRBD1 as a possible D gene (5 bases). The TCR originated in a human donor in good health (CMV status not recorded). Some clones in this sample may be carry-over from other donors' samples. The sample here was cultured CD8+ T cells from PBMCs, taken from culture after CMV antigen stimulation. Here the CDR3 reads CASSFKSGGRTEAFF. CDR3 DNA: TGTGCCAGCAGTTTTAAATCGGGGGGTCGAACTGAAGCTTTCTTT.